This T cell receptor beta chain was sequenced in a study of Ad26.COV2.S vaccination and SARS-CoV-2 variants. Turning to the study itself: Donor got 5x10^10 or 1x10^11 viral particles of Ad26.COV2.S.

The V and J ends lost 5 bases and 1 base respectively, with 14 bases between them. Germline CDR1 SEHNR, CDR2 FQNEAQ (reference sequence). The CDR3 loop spans 16 amino acids. Study-level findings and limits: Spike-specific CD8+ and CD4+ T cell responses reportedly showed substantial breadth after vaccination. TCR breadth and depth analyses may have underestimated total T cell responses. Recipients given vaccine exceeded placebo recipients in spike-specific TCR breadth.

Comment on this clone: Its target is not known.

The table came from immunoSEQ multiplex PCR; TCRdb's copy has only in-frame clones and leaves some out. The sample lists around 300,000 clones; roughly 88% were seen once. Treatment indicated: about 20 received Ad26.COV2.S at low or high dose, single or two shots; about 5 received placebo; per-sample allocation not given. The study sampled participants on day 63 after the first vaccine or placebo injection. The V gene is TRBV7-9, the J gene TRBJ2-2; D possibly corresponds to TRBD1 (5 bases). The sample consisted of peripheral blood, taken in a trial of Ad26.COV2.S vaccine versus placebo. This clonotype was sampled from a person between 18 and 65 years old who received the Ad26.COV2.S COVID-19 vaccine or a placebo. The CDR3 coding sequence is TGTGCCAGCAGCGCCCCAGGAAGGGGGAACACCGGGGAGCTGTTTTTT. It codes for CASSAPGRGNTGELFF.